This T cell receptor (beta chain) appears in the sequencing data of a study of T-cell reconstitution after alpha-beta-depleted transplantation in children listed by TCRdb under 2016. In terms of the full investigation: Using TCR repertoire profiling, the study followed T-cell immune reconstitution in a quantitative way in children after TCRalphabeta/CD19-depleted allogeneic hematopoietic cell transplantation.

Notes on this clonotype: It lacks a known antigen. Base qualities were left out, and no much larger clone turns up one base away.

Library preparation employed PCR. Sequencing relied on an Illumina HiSeq 2500. TCR library preparation used molecular barcoding, with unique molecular identifiers applied to normalize quantification of the TCRbeta repertoire. Clones were called with MiXCR by TCRdb after fastp trimmed the public reads at Q25, and only in-frame beta chains were retained. Here each entry gathers all rows of one CDR3 protein and keeps the most common genes and DNA. For this sample the table gives roughly 300,000 distinct CDR3 sequences, of which more than 8% were detected only once. Clones ranked in the top ten supply over 9% of the sample. CDR1 SNHLY and CDR2 FYNNEI were looked up in the germline V gene. The CDR3 holds 14 amino acids from the cysteine to the phenylalanine. Only CDR3 DNA is held: 42 bases, read in frame from base 1. At the junction V is shortened by 8 bases and J by 2 bases; bases outside the gene matches: 6.

Sample: PBMCs from the stem cell graft donor, taken from the stem cell graft. The origin of this receptor is a human donor who donated a stem cell graft to a child with SCID. The rearranged chain carries TRBV2 and TRBJ1-2; a stretch of 9 junction bases matches TRBD1. For the CDR3, the sequence is CASSGQGPNYGYTF. The sequenced DNA: TGTGCCAGCTCAGGACAGGGGCCCAACTATGGCTACACCTTC.